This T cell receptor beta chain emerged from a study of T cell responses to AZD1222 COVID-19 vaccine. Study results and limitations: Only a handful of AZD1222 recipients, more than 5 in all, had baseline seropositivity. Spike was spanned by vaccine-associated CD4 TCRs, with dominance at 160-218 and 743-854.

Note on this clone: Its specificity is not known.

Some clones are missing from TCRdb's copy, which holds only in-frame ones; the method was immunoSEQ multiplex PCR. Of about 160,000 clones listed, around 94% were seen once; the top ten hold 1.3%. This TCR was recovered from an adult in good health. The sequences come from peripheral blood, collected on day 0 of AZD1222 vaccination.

For the CDR3, the DNA is TGTGCCATCAGTGAGTCTAGGGGATCTAGCACAGATACGCAGTATTTT. This encodes CAISESRGSSTDTQYF. The rearrangement joins TRBV10-3 to TRBJ2-3, with a weak D call TRBD1 (5 bases). From germline, CDR1 is ENHRY and CDR2 SYGVKD. This CDR3 region has 16 residues. V lost 0 bases to trimming and J lost 0 bases, with 10 bases between them.